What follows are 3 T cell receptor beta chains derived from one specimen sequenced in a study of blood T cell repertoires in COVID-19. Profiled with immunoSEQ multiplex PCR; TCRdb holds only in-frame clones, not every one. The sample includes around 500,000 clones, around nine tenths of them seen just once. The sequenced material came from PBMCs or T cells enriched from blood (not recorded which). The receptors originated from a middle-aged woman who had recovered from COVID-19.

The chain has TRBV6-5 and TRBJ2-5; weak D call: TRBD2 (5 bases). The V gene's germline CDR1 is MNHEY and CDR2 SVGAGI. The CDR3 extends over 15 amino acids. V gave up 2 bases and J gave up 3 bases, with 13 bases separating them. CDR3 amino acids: CASSYRLVGEETQYF. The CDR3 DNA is TGTGCCAGCAGTTACCGGCTAGTCGGGGAAGAGACCCAGTACTTC.

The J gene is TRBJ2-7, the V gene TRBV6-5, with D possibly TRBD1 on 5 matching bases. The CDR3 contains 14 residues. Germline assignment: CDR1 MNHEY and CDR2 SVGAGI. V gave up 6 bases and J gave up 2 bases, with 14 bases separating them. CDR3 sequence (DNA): TGTGCCAGCAGCTTCTTCAGGGATACCTACGAGCAGTACTTC. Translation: CASSFFRDTYEQYF.

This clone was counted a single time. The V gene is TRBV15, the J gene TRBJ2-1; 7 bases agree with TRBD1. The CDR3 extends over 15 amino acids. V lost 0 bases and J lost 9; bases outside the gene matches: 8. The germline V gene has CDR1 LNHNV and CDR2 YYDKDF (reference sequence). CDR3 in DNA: TGTGCCACCAGCAGAGAGATTAAACAGGGGAGTGAGCAGTTCTTC. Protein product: CATSREIKQGSEQFF.